The clone carrying this T cell receptor beta chain was seen only once. Its target is not known. The sample is drawn from a study of cytomegalovirus exposure and HLA in healthy donors. A multiplex PCR was run with 60 Vbeta primers and 13 Jbeta primers. Sequencing was performed with immunoSEQ multiplex PCR; in TCRdb, only in-frame clones are kept and a portion is missing. The sample records 110,000 or so clones, 75% being singletons. This CDR3 spans 13 amino acids. Trimming removed 6 bases at V and 3 bases at J, with 12 bases between. Germline V CDR1 and CDR2: MRHNA, SNTAGT. Findings and limits, study-wide: Both high specificity and high sensitivity reportedly marked the classifier's diagnosis of cytomegalovirus status.

This rearrangement joins TRBV6-4 to TRBJ2-7; maybe TRBD2 (5 bases). The clonotype comes from a middle-aged woman in good health and CMV-seropositive. Material: PBMCs. CDR3 sequence (DNA): TGTGCCAGCAGCCACGGGGAAGGCTACGAGCAGTACTTC. Protein product: CASSHGEGYEQYF.